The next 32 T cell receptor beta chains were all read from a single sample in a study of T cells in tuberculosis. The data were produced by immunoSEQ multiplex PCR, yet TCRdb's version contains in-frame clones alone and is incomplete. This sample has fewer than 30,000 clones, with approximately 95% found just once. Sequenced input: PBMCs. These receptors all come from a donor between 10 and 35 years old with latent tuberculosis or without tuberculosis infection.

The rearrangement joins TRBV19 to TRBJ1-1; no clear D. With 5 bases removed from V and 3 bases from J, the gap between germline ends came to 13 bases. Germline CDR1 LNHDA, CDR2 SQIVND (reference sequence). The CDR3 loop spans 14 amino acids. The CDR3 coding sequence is TGTGCCAGTAGTTCGACTGCATCGTACACTGAAGCTTTCTTT. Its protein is CASSSTASYTEAFF.

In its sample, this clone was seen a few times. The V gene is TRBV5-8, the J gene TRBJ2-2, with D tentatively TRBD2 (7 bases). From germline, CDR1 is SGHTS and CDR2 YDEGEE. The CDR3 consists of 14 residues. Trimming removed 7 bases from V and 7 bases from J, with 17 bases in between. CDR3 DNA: TGTGCCAGCGGAGCCCGGGGGGCCAACGGGGAGCTGTTTTTT. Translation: CASGARGANGELFF.

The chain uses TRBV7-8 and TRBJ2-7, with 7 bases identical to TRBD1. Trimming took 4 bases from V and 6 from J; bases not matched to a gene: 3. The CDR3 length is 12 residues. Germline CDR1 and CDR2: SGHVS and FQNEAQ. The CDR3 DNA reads TGTGCCAGCAGCTCCCCAGGGGGCGAGCAGTACTTC. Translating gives CASSSPGGEQYF.

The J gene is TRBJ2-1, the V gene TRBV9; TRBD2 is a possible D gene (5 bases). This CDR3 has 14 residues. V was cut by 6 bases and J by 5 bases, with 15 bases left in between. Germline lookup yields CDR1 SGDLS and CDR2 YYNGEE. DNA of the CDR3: TGTGCCAGCACCGAGGGCGGATTCGACAATGAGCAGTTCTTC. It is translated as CASTEGGFDNEQFF.

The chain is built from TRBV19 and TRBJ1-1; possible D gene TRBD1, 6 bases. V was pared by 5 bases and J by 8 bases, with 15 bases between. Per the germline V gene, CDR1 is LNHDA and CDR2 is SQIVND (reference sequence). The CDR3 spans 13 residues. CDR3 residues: CASSLGGAGEAFF. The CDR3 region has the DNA TGTGCCAGTAGTCTGGGGGGGGCAGGAGAAGCTTTCTTT. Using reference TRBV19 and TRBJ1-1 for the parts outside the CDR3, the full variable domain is DGGITQSPKYLFRKEGQNVTLSCEQNLNHDAMYWYRQDPGQGLRLIYYSQIVNDFQKGDIAEGYSVSREKKESFPLTVTSAQKNPTAFYLCASSLGGAGEAFFGQGTRLTVV.

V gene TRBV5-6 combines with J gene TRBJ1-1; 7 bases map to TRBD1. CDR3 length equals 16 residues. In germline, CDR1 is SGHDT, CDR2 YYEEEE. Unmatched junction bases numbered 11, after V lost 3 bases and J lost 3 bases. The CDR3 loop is CASSSSGTVKDTEAFF. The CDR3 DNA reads TGTGCCAGCAGCTCCTCAGGGACAGTTAAGGACACTGAAGCTTTCTTT.

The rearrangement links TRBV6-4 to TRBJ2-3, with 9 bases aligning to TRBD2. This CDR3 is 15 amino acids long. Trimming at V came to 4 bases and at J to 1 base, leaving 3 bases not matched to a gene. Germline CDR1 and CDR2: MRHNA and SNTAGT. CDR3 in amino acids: CASSVLAGGTDTQYF. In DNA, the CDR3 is TGTGCCAGCAGTGTTTTAGCGGGGGGCACAGATACGCAGTATTTT.

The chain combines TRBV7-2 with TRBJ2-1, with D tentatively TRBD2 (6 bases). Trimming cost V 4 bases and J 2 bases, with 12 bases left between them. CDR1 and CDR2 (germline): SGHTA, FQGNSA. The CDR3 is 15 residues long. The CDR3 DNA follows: TGTGCCAGCAGCTCCAACACGGGGGCCTACAATGAGCAGTTCTTC. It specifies CASSSNTGAYNEQFF.

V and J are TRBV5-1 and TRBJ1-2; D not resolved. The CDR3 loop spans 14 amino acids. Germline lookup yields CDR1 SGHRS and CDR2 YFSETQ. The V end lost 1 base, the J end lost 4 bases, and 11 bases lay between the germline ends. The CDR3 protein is CASSLRGLAYGYTF. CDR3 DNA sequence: TGCGCCAGCAGCTTGCGCGGGTTGGCCTATGGCTACACCTTC.

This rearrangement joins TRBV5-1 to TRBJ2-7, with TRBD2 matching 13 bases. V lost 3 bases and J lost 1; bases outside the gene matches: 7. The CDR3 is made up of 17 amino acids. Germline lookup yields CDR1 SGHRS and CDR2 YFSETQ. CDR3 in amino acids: CASSSGLAGAYSYEQYF. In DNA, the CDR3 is TGCGCCAGCAGCTCCGGACTAGCGGGGGCCTATTCCTACGAGCAGTACTTC. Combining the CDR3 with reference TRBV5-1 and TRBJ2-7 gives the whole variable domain KAGVTQTPRYLIKTRGQQVTLSCSPISGHRSVSWYQQTPGQGLQFLFEYFSETQRNKGNFPGRFSGRQFSNSRSEMNVSTLELGDSALYLCASSSGLAGAYSYEQYFGPGTRLTVT.

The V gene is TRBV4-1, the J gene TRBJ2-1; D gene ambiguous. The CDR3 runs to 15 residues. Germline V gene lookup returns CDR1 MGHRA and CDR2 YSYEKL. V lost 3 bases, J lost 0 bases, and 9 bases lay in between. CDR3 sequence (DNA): TGCGCCAGCAGCCAGACACAGACCTCCTACAATGAGCAGTTCTTC. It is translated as CASSQTQTSYNEQFF.

The CDR3 nucleotides are TGTGCCAGCAGAACGACAGGGGCTAGCAATCAGCCCCAGCATTTT. Translation: CASRTTGASNQPQHF. V and J are TRBV6-5 and TRBJ1-5, with TRBD1 matching over 8 bases. Germline V CDR1 and CDR2: MNHEY, SVGAGI. J gave up 0 bases and V 6 bases, and 4 bases lay outside the gene matches. The CDR3 covers 15 residues.

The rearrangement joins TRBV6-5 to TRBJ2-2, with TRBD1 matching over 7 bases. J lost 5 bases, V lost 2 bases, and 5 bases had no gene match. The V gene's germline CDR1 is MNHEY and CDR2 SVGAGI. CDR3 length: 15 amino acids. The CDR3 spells CASSYARGWTGELFF. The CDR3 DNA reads TGTGCCAGCAGTTACGCCAGGGGGTGGACCGGGGAGCTGTTTTTT.

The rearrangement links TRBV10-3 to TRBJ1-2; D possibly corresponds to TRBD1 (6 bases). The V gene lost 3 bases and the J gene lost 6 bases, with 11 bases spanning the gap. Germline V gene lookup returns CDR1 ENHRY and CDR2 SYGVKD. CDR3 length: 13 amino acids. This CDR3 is CAISEWGQDGYTF. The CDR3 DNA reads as TGTGCCATCAGTGAATGGGGGCAAGATGGCTACACCTTC.

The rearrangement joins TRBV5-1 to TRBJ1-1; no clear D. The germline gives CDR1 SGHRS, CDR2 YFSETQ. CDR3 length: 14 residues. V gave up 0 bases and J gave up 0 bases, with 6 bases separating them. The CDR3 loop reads CASSLDIMNTEAFF. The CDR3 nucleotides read TGCGCCAGCAGCTTGGATATTATGAACACTGAAGCTTTCTTT.

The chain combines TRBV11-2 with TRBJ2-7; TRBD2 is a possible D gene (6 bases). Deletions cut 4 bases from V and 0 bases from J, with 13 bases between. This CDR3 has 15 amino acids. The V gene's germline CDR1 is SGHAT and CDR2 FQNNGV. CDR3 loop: CASSSSGGSSYEQYF. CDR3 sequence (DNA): TGTGCCAGCAGCTCTAGTGGAGGGTCCTCCTACGAGCAGTACTTC.

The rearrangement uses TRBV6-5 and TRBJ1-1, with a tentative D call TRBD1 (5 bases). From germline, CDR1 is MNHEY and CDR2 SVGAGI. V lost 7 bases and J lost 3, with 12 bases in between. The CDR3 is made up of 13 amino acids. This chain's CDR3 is CASTWGVDTEAFF. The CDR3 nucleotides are TGTGCCAGCACCTGGGGGGTAGACACTGAAGCTTTCTTT.

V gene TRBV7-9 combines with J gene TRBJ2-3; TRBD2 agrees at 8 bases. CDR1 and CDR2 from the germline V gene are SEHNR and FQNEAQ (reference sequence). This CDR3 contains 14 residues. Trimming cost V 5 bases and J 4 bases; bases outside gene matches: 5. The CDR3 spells CASSTILAADTQYF. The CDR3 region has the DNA TGTGCCAGCAGCACCATACTAGCGGCAGATACGCAGTATTTT.

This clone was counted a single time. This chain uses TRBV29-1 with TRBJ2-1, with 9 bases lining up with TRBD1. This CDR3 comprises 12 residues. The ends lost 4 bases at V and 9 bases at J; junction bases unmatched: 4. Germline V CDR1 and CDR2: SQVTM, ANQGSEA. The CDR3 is CSVAPTGGEQFF. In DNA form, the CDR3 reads TGCAGCGTTGCTCCGACAGGGGGTGAGCAGTTCTTC.

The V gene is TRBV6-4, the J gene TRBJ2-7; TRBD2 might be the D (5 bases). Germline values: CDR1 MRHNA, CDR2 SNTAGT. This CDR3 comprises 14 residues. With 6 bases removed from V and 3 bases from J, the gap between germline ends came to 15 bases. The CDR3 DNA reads TGTGCCAGCAGGCCGGACCCGGCGGGCTACGAGCAGTACTTC. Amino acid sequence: CASRPDPAGYEQYF.

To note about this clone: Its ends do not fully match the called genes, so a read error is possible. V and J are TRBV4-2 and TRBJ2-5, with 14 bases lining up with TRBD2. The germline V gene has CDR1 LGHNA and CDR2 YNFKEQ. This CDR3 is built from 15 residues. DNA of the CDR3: TGTGCCAGCAGCCCACGGACTAGCGGGGGGCCTGGATGTAACTTC. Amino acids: CASSPRTSGGPGCNF.

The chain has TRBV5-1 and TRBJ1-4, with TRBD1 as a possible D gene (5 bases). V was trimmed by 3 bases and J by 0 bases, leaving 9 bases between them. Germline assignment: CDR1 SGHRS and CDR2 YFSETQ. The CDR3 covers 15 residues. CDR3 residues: CASSSSGATNEKLFF. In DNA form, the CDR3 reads TGCGCCAGCAGCTCCTCGGGGGCAACTAATGAAAAACTGTTTTTT.

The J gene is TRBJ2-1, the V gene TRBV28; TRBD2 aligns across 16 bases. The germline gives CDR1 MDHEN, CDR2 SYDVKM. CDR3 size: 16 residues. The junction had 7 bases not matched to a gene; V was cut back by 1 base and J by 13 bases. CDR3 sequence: CASSLLGTSGRVEQFF. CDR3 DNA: TGTGCCAGCAGTTTATTAGGGACTAGCGGGAGGGTCGAACAGTTCTTC.

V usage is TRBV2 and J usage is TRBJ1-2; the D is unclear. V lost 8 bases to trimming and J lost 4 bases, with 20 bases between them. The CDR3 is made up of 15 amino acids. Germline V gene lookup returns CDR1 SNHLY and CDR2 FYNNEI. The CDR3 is CASSLMPGLGYGYTF. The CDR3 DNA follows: TGTGCCAGCTCCTTAATGCCGGGGTTAGGCTATGGCTACACCTTC.

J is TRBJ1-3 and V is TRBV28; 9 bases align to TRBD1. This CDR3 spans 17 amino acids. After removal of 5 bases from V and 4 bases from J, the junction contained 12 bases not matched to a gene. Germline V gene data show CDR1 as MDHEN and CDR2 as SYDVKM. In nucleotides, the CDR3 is TGTGCCAGCAGTCAACTACAGGGGGCACGATCCGGAAACACCATATATTTT. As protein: CASSQLQGARSGNTIYF.

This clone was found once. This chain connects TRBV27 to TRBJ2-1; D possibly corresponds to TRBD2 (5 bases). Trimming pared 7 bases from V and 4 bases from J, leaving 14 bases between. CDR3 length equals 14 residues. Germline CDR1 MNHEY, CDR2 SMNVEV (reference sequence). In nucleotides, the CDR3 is TGTGCCAGCACTCTCGCGGGCTCTTACAATGAGCAGTTCTTC. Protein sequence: CASTLAGSYNEQFF.

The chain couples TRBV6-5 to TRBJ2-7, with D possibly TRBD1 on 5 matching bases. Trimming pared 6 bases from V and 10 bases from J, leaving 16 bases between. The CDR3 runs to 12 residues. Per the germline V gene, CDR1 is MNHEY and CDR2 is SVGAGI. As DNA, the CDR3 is TGTGCCAGCAGCCGAGGCCAGGGAAAACAGTACTTC. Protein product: CASSRGQGKQYF.

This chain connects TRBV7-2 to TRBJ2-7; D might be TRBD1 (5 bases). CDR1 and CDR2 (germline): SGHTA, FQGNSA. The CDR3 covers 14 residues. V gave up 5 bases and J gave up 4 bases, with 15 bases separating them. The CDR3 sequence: CASSLTTDQYEQYF. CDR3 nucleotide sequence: TGTGCCAGCAGCCTAACGACAGACCAATACGAGCAGTACTTC.

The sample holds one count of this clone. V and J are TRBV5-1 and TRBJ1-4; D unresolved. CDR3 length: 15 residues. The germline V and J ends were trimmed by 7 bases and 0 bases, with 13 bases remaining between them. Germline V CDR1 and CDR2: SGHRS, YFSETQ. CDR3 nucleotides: TGCGCCAGCGCTTCCAAGAGTGCAACTAATGAAAAACTGTTTTTT. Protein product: CASASKSATNEKLFF.

This chain's CDR3 is CASSGEIGNTIYF. Here the CDR3 DNA reads TGTGCCAGTAGTGGGGAGATTGGAAACACCATATATTTT. V and J are TRBV19 and TRBJ1-3; D is uncertain. The germline V gene encodes CDR1 LNHDA and CDR2 SQIVND (reference sequence). The ends were cut back, 5 bases at V and 3 bases at J, with 8 bases in the middle. This CDR3 has 13 residues.

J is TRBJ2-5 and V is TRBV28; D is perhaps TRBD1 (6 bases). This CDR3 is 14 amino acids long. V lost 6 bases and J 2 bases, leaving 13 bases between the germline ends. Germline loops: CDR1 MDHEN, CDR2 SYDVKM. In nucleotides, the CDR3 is TGTGCCAGCAGATATCCGGACAGACAAGAGACCCAGTACTTC. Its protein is CASRYPDRQETQYF.

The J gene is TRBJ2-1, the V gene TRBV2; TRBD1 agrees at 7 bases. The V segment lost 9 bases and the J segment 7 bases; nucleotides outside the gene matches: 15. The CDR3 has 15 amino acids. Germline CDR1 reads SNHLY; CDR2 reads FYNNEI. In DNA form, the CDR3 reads TGTGCCAGAAACTCCGGGACAGACATCTCAAATGAGCAGTTCTTC. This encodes CARNSGTDISNEQFF.